This TCR beta chain was sequenced in a study of blood T cell repertoires in COVID-19. Between the trimmed V and J ends, which lost 1 base and 6 bases, there was a span of 18 bases. Germline V CDR1 and CDR2: SGHDN, FVKESK. The CDR3 is 17 residues long. Data came from immunoSEQ multiplex PCR; TCRdb stores just in-frame clones and leaves some out. Of 110,000 or so clones detected, roughly four fifths appear once; the ten largest clones hold 2% to 3%. This clonotype was sampled from a man aged 50-59 years with acute or convalescent COVID-19. What was sequenced was peripheral blood. This chain connects TRBV14 to TRBJ1-4; possibly TRBD1 for D (5 bases). The DNA of the CDR3 is TGTGCCAGCAGCCAAGTGTGGGCCAGGGTCCGGGATGAAAAACTGTTTTTT. It encodes CASSQVWARVRDEKLFF. Filled out from reference TRBV14 and TRBJ1-4, the complete variable domain reads EAGVTQFPSHSVIEKGQTVTLRCDPISGHDNLYWYRRVMGKEIKFLLHFVKESKQDESGMPNNRFLAERTGGTYSTLKVQPAELEDSGVYFCASSQVWARVRDEKLFFGSGTQLSVL.